Sequencing of this T cell receptor beta chain was carried out in a study of cytomegalovirus exposure and HLA in healthy donors. Study-level points and caveats: The investigators catalogued 164 TCR beta chains as cytomegalovirus-associated.

A multiplex PCR was run with 60 Vbeta primers and 13 Jbeta primers. Clones were read by immunoSEQ multiplex PCR, and TCRdb kept only the in-frame ones, dropping some. The repertoire includes approximately 170,000 clones, around 68% of them detected once, and roughly 1.6% sits in the top ten. To note about this clone: Its specificity is unknown.

The V gene's germline CDR1 is SNHLY and CDR2 FYNNEI. The CDR3 length is 14 residues. V gave up 6 bases and J gave up 0 bases, with 12 bases separating them. The sample taken for sequencing was PBMCs. The chain carries TRBV2 and TRBJ2-7, with D unclear. The clonotype originates from a girl aged 10 to 17 in good health and CMV-seronegative. The chain's CDR3 is CASRAGFTSYEQYF. In DNA, the CDR3 is TGTGCCAGCAGGGCAGGATTTACCTCCTACGAGCAGTACTTC.